The clone carrying this T cell receptor (beta chain) was found a few times. Its antigen is currently unknown. The study used a library that attached unique molecular identifiers to individual cDNA molecules. TCRdb used MiXCR to reprocess the RACE reads, holding one entry per CDR3 protein. The sample records about 170,000 distinct CDR3 sequences, approximately 30% being singletons. The sample belongs to a study of human T cells and chemical hapten exposure. Findings and limits, study-wide: DPC sensitization did not alter TCRs above 1 in 1000 frequency.

CDR3 size: 15 residues. The V gene lost 3 bases and the J gene lost 0 bases, with 11 bases spanning the gap. Germline CDR1 ENHRY, CDR2 SYGVKD. Time point in this sample: patch test 3, about 24 weeks after DPC sensitization. Treatment meaning: therapeutic diphenylcyclopropenone sensitization with weekly scalp DPC. The chain couples TRBV10-3 to TRBJ1-1; D not resolved. The specimen was whole blood, collected in connection with sensitization to the hapten diphenylcyclopropenone (DPC). This TCR was recovered from a woman aged 18-29 years with alopecia areata. Some clones in this sample may be carry-over from other donors' samples. CDR3 bases: TGTGCCATCAGTGATTCCGGACGGTTGAACACTGAAGCTTTCTTT. As protein: CAISDSGRLNTEAFF.